The 6 T cell receptor beta chains given below trace back to one sample, sequenced in a study of CD8 T cells in ankylosing spondylitis. TCRdb fed the 5' RACE reads into MiXCR, producing one record per CDR3 protein. The profile covers 250,000 to 400,000 distinct CDR3 sequences, with roughly 12% appearing a single time and about 10% taken by the ten largest. The source material was blood, either unsorted or a sorted T cell fraction (not recorded which). These receptors were collected from a female donor with ankylosing spondylitis or in good health (not recorded which).

This clonotype came up a few times. V gene TRBV3-1 combines with J gene TRBJ2-1; D not certain. The CDR3 extends over 17 amino acids. Germline CDR1 reads LGHDT; CDR2 reads YNNKEL (reference sequence). The V end was cut by 1 base, the J end by 7 bases, with 20 bases between. CDR3 sequence reads: CASSQVGLGLLRNEQFF. In DNA form, the CDR3 reads TGTGCCAGCAGCCAAGTTGGCCTGGGCCTTCTTAGAAATGAGCAGTTCTTC.

The sample holds a few counts of this clonotype. CDR3 nucleotide sequence: TGTGCCAGCAGCCCCTCTATCTCCCTCAACACTGAAGCTTTCTTT. It codes for CASSPSISLNTEAFF. This chain uses TRBV12-3 or TRBV12-4 with TRBJ1-1; D unresolved. The CDR3 runs 15 residues. The V gene lost 6 bases and the J gene lost 2 bases, with 16 bases spanning the gap.

This clonotype was observed many times. The V call is TRBV28, the J call TRBJ1-5; TRBD1 aligns across 9 bases. Unmatched junction bases numbered 8, after V lost 7 bases and J lost 4 bases. CDR1 is MDHEN, CDR2 SYDVKM, per germline. This CDR3 is 15 amino acids long. The CDR3 spells CASIPAGTGNQPQHF. As DNA, the CDR3 is TGTGCCAGCATCCCAGCGGGGACAGGGAATCAGCCCCAGCATTTT.

This clonotype has a count of ten or more. V is TRBV20-1 and J is TRBJ2-1, with TRBD2 identical over 7 bases. With V trimmed by 6 bases and J by 0 bases, 8 bases remained unmatched. CDR1 and CDR2 (germline): DFQATT, SNEGSKA (reference sequence). CDR3 length: 15 amino acids. CDR3 sequence: CSAGLRESSYNEQFF. Written as DNA, the CDR3 is TGCAGTGCAGGCTTGCGGGAGAGCTCCTACAATGAGCAGTTCTTC.

This clonotype was observed a handful of times. V and J are TRBV20-1 and TRBJ2-7; possibly TRBD1 or TRBD2 for D (6 bases each). The CDR3 has 13 residues. The germline V gene encodes CDR1 DFQATT and CDR2 SNEGSKA (reference sequence). Deletions cut 3 bases from V and 5 bases from J, with 14 bases between. The CDR3 reads CSARDSGRDEQYF. The DNA for the CDR3 is TGCAGTGCTAGGGACAGCGGGCGGGACGAGCAGTACTTC.

The CDR3 DNA sequence: TGCAGTGCTGGGACTAATTCCAAAAACATTCAGTACTTC. Its translation is CSAGTNSKNIQYF. The V call is TRBV20-1, the J call TRBJ2-4; TRBD2 matches at 7 bases. The CDR3 extends over 13 amino acids. V lost 5 bases, J lost 2 bases, and 3 bases stayed unmatched. CDR1 and CDR2 (germline): DFQATT, SNEGSKA (reference sequence).